This T cell receptor beta chain was captured by sequencing in a study of blood T cells in healthy people across ages. Through a sample-barcoded 5' primer and a J-beta primer mix, a second PCR was run for roughly 7 to 11 cycles. TCRdb re-called the 5' RACE reads with MiXCR, one entry per CDR3 protein. Found here are about 760,000 distinct CDR3 sequences, just under 25% of them singletons; the top ten hold more than 7.5%. The J segment lost 3 bases and the V segment lost 4 bases, leaving 3 bases of the junction unmatched. Germline-derived CDR1 and CDR2 are LGHDT and YNNKEL (reference sequence). This CDR3 region has 14 residues. These records were also assigned to another study, of T cells of mothers and their children. Per that paper: Samples were obtained from three healthy Caucasian mothers and their six children.

Source material: blood. The chain has TRBV3-1 and TRBJ2-5; 9 bases line up with TRBD2. This TCR was sampled from a boy younger than 18 in good health. This CDR3 is CASSRRTSEETQYF. The CDR3 nucleotides are TGTGCCAGCAGCCGGCGGACTAGCGAAGAGACCCAGTACTTC.